This entry lists 7 T cell receptor beta chains sequenced from one sample in a study of blood T cell repertoires in COVID-19. Clones were sequenced by immunoSEQ multiplex PCR, and TCRdb holds only the in-frame ones, with some missing. This table has tens of thousands of clones, approximately 80% appearing once. Material: peripheral blood. The receptors here all came from a man aged 80 or over with acute or convalescent COVID-19.

The chain uses TRBV5-6 and TRBJ2-2; tentatively, D is TRBD2 (6 bases). With 4 bases removed from V and 8 bases from J, the gap between germline ends came to 15 bases. The CDR3 spans 14 residues. Looked up from germline, CDR1 is SGHDT and CDR2 is YYEEEE. The CDR3 reads CASSPPGGVGELFF. The DNA of the CDR3 is TGTGCCAGCAGCCCGCCCGGAGGGGTTGGGGAGCTGTTTTTT.

The V and J genes are TRBV12-3 or TRBV12-4 and TRBJ1-4; D might be TRBD1 (5 bases). Trimming pared 6 bases from V and 12 bases from J, leaving 11 bases between. The CDR3 is 11 residues long. The CDR3 DNA is TGTGCCAGCAGCCGCGGGGGGGAACTGTTTTTT. Its translation is CASSRGGELFF.

The chain has TRBV3-1 (or the pseudogene TRBV3-2) and TRBJ2-2; TRBD1 is a possible D gene (6 bases). Per germline, CDR1 LGHDT and CDR2 YNNKEL (reference sequence). The CDR3 is 14 residues long. V lost 6 bases to trimming and J lost 1 base, with 9 bases between them. CDR3 in amino acids: CASRSGQNTGELFF. DNA for the CDR3: TGTGCCAGCAGGTCGGGACAGAACACCGGGGAGCTGTTTTTT.

A single count supports this clone. The gene calls are TRBV11-2 and TRBJ2-2; 8 bases are shared with TRBD2. Unmatched junction bases numbered 5, after V lost 2 bases and J lost 6 bases. This CDR3 contains 15 residues. Germline lookup yields CDR1 SGHAT and CDR2 FQNNGV. CDR3: CASSLQAGVAGELFF. CDR3 nucleotide sequence: TGTGCCAGCAGCTTACAAGCGGGAGTCGCCGGGGAGCTGTTTTTT.

This clone appeared a few times. The genes are TRBV30 and TRBJ1-2; D is uncertain. Between the trimmed V and J ends, which lost 8 bases and 8 bases, there was a span of 21 bases. This CDR3 has 13 amino acids. Looked up from germline, CDR1 is GTSNPN and CDR2 is SVGIG (reference sequence). The CDR3, as DNA: TGTGCCCGCCGGGAGGGTATGTCTTTGGGCTACACCTTC. Its translation is CARREGMSLGYTF.

As to this clone: The sample carries other DNA sequences with the same CDR3. The V gene is TRBV18, the J gene TRBJ1-5, with TRBD1 as a possible D gene (6 bases). Germline V gene data show CDR1 as KGHSH and CDR2 as LQKENI. The V end was cut by 6 bases, the J end by 4 bases, with 10 bases between. CDR3 length: 13 residues. The chain's CDR3 is CASSSDRNQPQHF. CDR3 DNA sequence: TGTGCCAGCTCGTCCGACAGGAATCAGCCCCAGCATTTT.

This clone was seen more than once but under ten times. The chain couples TRBV2 to TRBJ2-2; the D gene is possibly TRBD1 (6 bases). The V end was cut by 8 bases, the J end by 3 bases, with 10 bases between. Per germline, CDR1 SNHLY and CDR2 FYNNEI. CDR3 length: 13 residues. CDR3 sequence: CASWGQDTGELFF. In DNA form, the CDR3 reads TGTGCCAGCTGGGGGCAGGACACCGGGGAGCTGTTTTTT.